The entry that follows covers one T cell receptor beta chain sequence. No antigen is known for it. J gave up 0 bases and V 6 bases, and 2 bases lay outside the gene matches. Germline loops: CDR1 MNHEY, CDR2 SMNVEV (reference sequence). The CDR3 has 14 amino acids. This record comes from a study of cytomegalovirus exposure and HLA in healthy donors. Donors were nominally healthy when sampled, though unrecorded immune exposures were likely. Primers for the PCR totalled 60 Vbeta and 13 Jbeta. The protocol was immunoSEQ multiplex PCR, while the TCRdb copy is restricted to in-frame clones and leaves out a portion. The table has approximately 150,000 clones, around 80% seen once. Whole-study results and caveats: In a later analysis, TCR beta V- and J-gene trimming showed a link to a missense DCLRE1C variant. It has been reported that TCR beta sequences accurately predicted the HLA-A and HLA-B alleles of most subjects.

The chain recombines TRBV27 with TRBJ2-1, with 7 bases fitting TRBD2. Sequencing input: PBMCs. This clonotype originated in a woman aged 40 to 50 in good health and CMV-seronegative. CDR3 in DNA: TGTGCCAGCAGGCGGGAGAGCTCCTACAATGAGCAGTTCTTC. It is translated as CASRRESSYNEQFF.